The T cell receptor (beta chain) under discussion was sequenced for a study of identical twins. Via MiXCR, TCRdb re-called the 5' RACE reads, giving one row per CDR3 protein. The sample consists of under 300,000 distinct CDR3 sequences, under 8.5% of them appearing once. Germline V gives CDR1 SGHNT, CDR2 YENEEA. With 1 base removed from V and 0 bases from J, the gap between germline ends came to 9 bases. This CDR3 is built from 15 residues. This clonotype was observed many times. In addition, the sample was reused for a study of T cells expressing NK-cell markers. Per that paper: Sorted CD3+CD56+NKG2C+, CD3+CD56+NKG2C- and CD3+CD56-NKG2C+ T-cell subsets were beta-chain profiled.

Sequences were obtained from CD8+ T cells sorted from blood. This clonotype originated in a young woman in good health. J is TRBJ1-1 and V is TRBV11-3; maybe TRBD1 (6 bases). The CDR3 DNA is TGTGCCAGCAGCTTAGTGGGGGCGATGAACACTGAAGCTTTCTTT. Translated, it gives CASSLVGAMNTEAFF. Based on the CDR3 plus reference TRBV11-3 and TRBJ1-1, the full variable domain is EAGVVQSPRYKIIEKKQPVAFWCNPISGHNTLYWYLQNLGQGPELLIRYENEEAVDDSQLPKDRFSAERLKGVDSTLKIQPAELGDSAVYLCASSLVGAMNTEAFFGQGTRLTVV.